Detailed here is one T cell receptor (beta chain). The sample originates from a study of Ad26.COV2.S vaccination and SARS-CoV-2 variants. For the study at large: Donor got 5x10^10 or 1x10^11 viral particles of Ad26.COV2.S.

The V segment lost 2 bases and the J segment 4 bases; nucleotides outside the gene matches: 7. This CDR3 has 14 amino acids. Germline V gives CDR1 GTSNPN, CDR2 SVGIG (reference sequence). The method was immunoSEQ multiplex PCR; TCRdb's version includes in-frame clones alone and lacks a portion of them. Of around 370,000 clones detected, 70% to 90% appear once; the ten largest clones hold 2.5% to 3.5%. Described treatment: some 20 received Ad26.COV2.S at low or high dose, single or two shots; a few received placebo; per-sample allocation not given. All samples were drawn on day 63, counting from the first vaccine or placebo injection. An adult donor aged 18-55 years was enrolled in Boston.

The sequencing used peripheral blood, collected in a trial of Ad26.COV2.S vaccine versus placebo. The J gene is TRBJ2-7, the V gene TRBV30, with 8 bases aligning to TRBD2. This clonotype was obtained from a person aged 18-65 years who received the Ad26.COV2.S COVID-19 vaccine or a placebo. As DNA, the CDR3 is TGTGCCTGGAGTTCCTGGCGGGAGGAATACGAGCAGTACTTC. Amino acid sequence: CAWSSWREEYEQYF.